This T cell receptor (beta chain) was sequenced during a study of blood T cell repertoires in COVID-19. Overall study: Acute and convalescent COVID-19 specimens originated in the United States, Italy and Spain.

Generated by immunoSEQ multiplex PCR, the TCRdb table keeps only in-frame clones and is missing some. The data show 70,000 to 95,000 clones, with roughly 89% seen just once and more than 4.5% held by the top ten. The V end was cut by 1 base, the J end by 9 bases, with 16 bases between. The CDR3 sequence is 15 residues long. In germline, CDR1 is SGHTA, CDR2 FQGNSA. The source of this sequence is a woman aged 80 or over with active COVID-19. The sample taken for sequencing was peripheral blood. The chain couples TRBV7-2 to TRBJ2-1; perhaps TRBD1 as D (5 bases). The CDR3 reads CASSLVVMGRAEQFF. The CDR3 DNA reads TGTGCCAGCAGCTTAGTTGTCATGGGGCGCGCTGAGCAGTTCTTC. Full variable domain (rest looked up from reference TRBV7-2 and TRBJ2-1): GAGVSQSPSNKVTEKGKDVELRCDPISGHTALYWYRQSLGQGLEFLIYFQGNSAPDKSGLPSDRFSAERTGGSVSTLTIQRTQQEDSAVYLCASSLVVMGRAEQFFGPGTRLTVL.